The 2 T cell receptor beta chains below were found in one sample sequenced in a study of Graves' ophthalmopathy and Graves' hyperthyroidism. Amplification of TCR beta CDR3 regions used RNA transcripts. HTBI-primed first-round RT-PCR preceded second-round multiplex PCR. TCRdb reanalysed the multiplex PCR reads using MiXCR and keeps one entry per CDR3 protein. Here the sample spans 300,000 or so distinct CDR3 sequences, roughly a sixth being singletons. The sequencing sample was made of peripheral blood. These receptors all stem from an adult man with Graves' ophthalmopathy.

This clonotype came up many times. The chain uses TRBV6-2 or TRBV6-3 and TRBJ1-1; weak D call: TRBD1 (5 bases). The CDR3 length is 16 residues. CDR1 and CDR2 from the germline V gene are MNHEY and SVGEGT. The V and J ends lost 4 bases and 1 base respectively, with 16 bases between them. The CDR3 protein is CASSSHKYGTNTEAFF. CDR3 nucleotide sequence: TGTGCCAGCAGTTCCCACAAATACGGGACGAACACTGAAGCTTTCTTT.

This clonotype was counted many times. This chain joins TRBV20-1 and TRBJ1-1; no clear D. The CDR3 has 12 amino acids. Deletions cut 4 bases from V and 8 bases from J, with 14 bases between. From germline, CDR1 is DFQATT and CDR2 SNEGSKA (reference sequence). The CDR3 loop reads CSANPGGKEAFF. Written as DNA, the CDR3 is TGCAGTGCTAACCCGGGTGGCAAGGAAGCTTTCTTT.